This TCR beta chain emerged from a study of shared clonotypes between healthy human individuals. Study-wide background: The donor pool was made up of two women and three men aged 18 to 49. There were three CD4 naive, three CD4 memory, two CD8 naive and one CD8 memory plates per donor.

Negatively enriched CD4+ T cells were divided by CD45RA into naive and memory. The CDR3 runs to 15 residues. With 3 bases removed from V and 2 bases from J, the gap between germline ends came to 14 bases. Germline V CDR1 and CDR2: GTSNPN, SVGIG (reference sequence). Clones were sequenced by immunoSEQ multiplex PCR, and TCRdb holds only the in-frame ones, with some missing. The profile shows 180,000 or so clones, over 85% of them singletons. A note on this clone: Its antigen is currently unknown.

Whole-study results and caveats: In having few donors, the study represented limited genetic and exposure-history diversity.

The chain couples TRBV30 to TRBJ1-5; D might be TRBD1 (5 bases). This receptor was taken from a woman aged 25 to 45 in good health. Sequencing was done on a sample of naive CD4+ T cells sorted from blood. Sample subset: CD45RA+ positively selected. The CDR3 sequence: CAWSLSGGGNQPQHF. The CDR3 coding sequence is TGTGCCTGGAGCCTCTCGGGGGGTGGCAATCAGCCCCAGCATTTT.